The T cell receptor (beta chain) under discussion was sequenced for a study of cytomegalovirus exposure and HLA in healthy donors (dated by TCRdb to about 2017). Background for the entire study: A later analysis indicated that the 130 or so validation repertoires were generated on the platform also employed for the approximately 700 repertoires of the first cohort. The aim of the study was to test whether cataloging public T cell receptors could identify signatures of past pathogen exposure. Along with the approximately 650-subject first cohort, a separate validation cohort of approximately 110 different subjects was used. The study combined high-throughput TCR immunosequencing, statistical association of individual TCRs with disease status, and machine learning to predict cytomegalovirus infection status. What the study reported, not specific to this receptor: In both the original and validation cohorts, the classifier was reported to diagnose cytomegalovirus status with high specificity and sensitivity. A later analysis had no HLA typing for the validation cohort, so co-occurrence there was scored across all 110 or so repertoires. The study listed 164 TCR beta chains as associated with cytomegalovirus. While some public TCRs were present in many individuals, most TCR sequences turned up only very rarely across donors. In vitro tests confirmed that three of the cytomegalovirus-associated TCR beta chains recognize cytomegalovirus antigens. A later analysis found that TCRs clustered in the first cohort also tended to co-occur in the 120 validation repertoires, with 94% of cluster scores above 0. The authors suggested that the approach could potentially be extended to other disease states and immunological phenotypes.

Comment on this clone: This receptor's antigen is unknown. No base quality values were provided; no much bigger clone lies one nucleotide off. The identical CDR3 is also encoded by other nucleotide sequences in the sample.

The donors belonged to the validation cohort of approximately 130 subjects, which was separate from the approximately 700-subject first cohort. Receptors were amplified or captured by the immunoSEQ multiplex PCR assay. On the study's bioinformatics: A statistical classification framework was built for diagnosing cytomegalovirus status from the catalog of TCR beta chain sequences. TCRdb took over this immuneACCESS table, retaining in-frame rearrangements with V and J assigned. Such tables are incomplete; in checked studies, under half of the missing clones stem from an unresolved V gene, and the remainder is unexplained. From that table come the V and J calls and clone size; the DNA was used to work out D and trimming. The sample contains 55,000 to 65,000 clones, 90% to 96% of them found a single time. Together, the top ten hold approximately 1% of the sample. The CDR3 runs 14 residues from the cysteine to the phenylalanine. The kept DNA is CDR3 alone, 42 bases in frame from the first base. V sheds 6 bases and J sheds 2 bases, leaving 14 bases between their ends. The germline V gene specifies MDHEN as CDR1 and SYDVKM as CDR2.

The TCR originated in a man between 18 and 29 years old in good health and CMV-seronegative. Sequenced material: PBMCs. This sequence uses TRBV28 and TRBJ2-7, and perhaps TRBD2 as D gene, on 6 matching bases. The CDR3 region reads CASSPGTGTYEQYF. The sequence in DNA is TGTGCCAGCAGCCCCGGGACTGGGACCTACGAGCAGTACTTC.